The sequence of this T cell receptor beta chain was determined in a study of CD4+ T cells in melanoma (dated by TCRdb to between 2021 and 2024). The study in broad terms: Neoantigen-specific CD4+ T cells in human melanoma were investigated in the study. What the work shows at the level of the full study, not this receptor alone: Neoantigen-specific CD4+ T cells were reported to be correlated with the function of CD8+ T cells, macrophages and B cells. Neoantigen-specific CD4+ T cells in melanoma were reported to show diverse differentiation states.

V is cut by 3 bases and J by 2 bases, and the space between the germline ends is 19 bases. The germline V gene encodes CDR1 SGDLS and CDR2 YYNGEE. The CDR3 holds 17 amino acids from the cysteine to the phenylalanine. Only the CDR3 DNA stays, 51 bases, in frame from base 1. Patients with melanoma were used as donors. Libraries were constructed by the immunoSEQ multiplex PCR assay. The table comes from immuneACCESS by way of TCRdb, which keeps in-frame sequences with V and J called. Part of the clones is missing from these tables; in studies checked, under half for an unresolved V gene and the rest for unknown reasons. This sample comprises 4,800 or so clones, about 61% of them detected only once. The ten largest make up about 29% of the sample. About this clone itself: Its antigen remains undetermined. It has no much larger one-base neighbor in the sample; base qualities were not kept.

The chain was built from TRBV9 and TRBJ2-3, with a tentative D gene TRBD1 over 5 matching bases. The source material was cells from a culture (not recorded whether cultured in vitro). The TCR sequence derives from a human donor with melanoma. The DNA sequence is as follows: TGTGCCAGCAGCGCCCAAACAGGTGATAGTCCCACAGATACGCAGTATTTT. Translation gives CASSAQTGDSPTDTQYF.